This passage covers 27 T cell receptor beta chains from one sample sequenced in a study of T cell responses to AZD1222 COVID-19 vaccine. This table comes from immunoSEQ multiplex PCR, and its TCRdb copy is limited to in-frame clones, with some not included. The sample consists of fewer than 180,000 clones, approximately 94% of them appearing once. The material was peripheral blood, obtained on day 0 of AZD1222 vaccination. The source of these receptors is an adult in good health.

The chain links TRBV7-2 to TRBJ2-7; TRBD2 is a possible D gene (5 bases). Trimming pared 5 bases from V and 3 bases from J, leaving 11 bases between. This CDR3 comprises 13 residues. Per the germline V gene, CDR1 is SGHTA and CDR2 is FQGNSA. Here the CDR3 reads CASSRTEIYEQYV. The DNA for the CDR3 is TGTGCCAGCAGCCGGACTGAAATCTACGAGCAGTACGTC.

The gene calls are TRBV4-2 and TRBJ1-1; a weak D match, TRBD1 (6 bases). Germline-derived CDR1 and CDR2 are LGHNA and YNFKEQ. The CDR3 is 17 amino acids. Trimming stripped 5 bases from V and 1 base from J, with 20 bases between. The DNA for the CDR3 is TGTGCCAGCAGCGACACCTTTGTAGCAGGGGAGAACACTGAAGCTTTCTTT. This codes for CASSDTFVAGENTEAFF.

The V gene is TRBV4-1, the J gene TRBJ1-5, with D unresolved. The CDR3 sequence is 15 residues long. The V end lost 0 bases, the J end lost 4 bases, and 10 bases lay between the germline ends. Germline CDR1 MGHRA, CDR2 YSYEKL. The DNA of the CDR3 is TGCGCCAGCAGCCAAGACCCAGGTCGTAATCAGCCCCAGCATTTT. It is translated as CASSQDPGRNQPQHF.

The chain joins TRBV6-5 to TRBJ2-6; D is undetermined. The CDR3 consists of 14 residues. Germline V gene sequence: CDR1 MNHEY, CDR2 SVGAGI. V was pared by 6 bases and J by 1 base, with 7 bases between. CDR3 in amino acids: CASSSYSGANVLTF. DNA for the CDR3: TGTGCCAGCAGCTCCTATTCTGGGGCCAACGTCCTGACTTTC.

This rearrangement joins TRBV10-3 to TRBJ1-4, with 9 bases fitting TRBD1. The CDR3 covers 15 residues. Looked up from germline, CDR1 is ENHRY and CDR2 is SYGVKD. V was pared by 1 base and J by 8 bases, with 5 bases of the junction left unmatched. CDR3 protein: CAISEYRTGEEKLFF. In DNA, the CDR3 is TGTGCCATCAGTGAGTACAGGACAGGGGAAGAAAAACTGTTTTTT.

This chain links TRBV18 with TRBJ1-1, with D perhaps TRBD1 (5 bases). CDR1 KGHSH and CDR2 LQKENI come from the germline V gene. V was trimmed by 0 bases and J by 4 bases, leaving 15 bases between them. CDR3 size: 16 residues. The CDR3 sequence is CASSPPAGRGGTEAFF. CDR3 bases: TGTGCCAGCTCACCACCCGCGGGGCGCGGCGGCACTGAAGCTTTCTTT.

J is TRBJ2-5 and V is TRBV7-8, with D maybe TRBD1 (6 bases). This CDR3 comprises 14 residues. The V end lost 0 bases, the J end lost 4 bases, and 9 bases lay between the germline ends. Germline CDR1 SGHVS, CDR2 FQNEAQ. The CDR3 bases are TGTGCCAGCAGCTTAGCGGACAGACCAGAGACCCAGTACTTC. Translating it yields CASSLADRPETQYF.

The chain employs TRBV7-3 and TRBJ2-1; TRBD2 matches 8 bases. This CDR3 comprises 12 residues. The V gene end was trimmed by 5 bases and the J gene end by 7 bases; junction bases not matched to a gene: 1. Germline V CDR1 and CDR2: SGHTA, FQGTGA. The CDR3 region is CASSPSGNEQFF. For the CDR3, the DNA is TGTGCCAGCAGCCCTAGCGGGAATGAGCAGTTCTTC.

J is TRBJ2-5 and V is TRBV28, with D unresolved. The V gene lost 8 bases and the J gene lost 1 base, with 5 bases spanning the gap. The germline CDR1 and CDR2 sequences are MDHEN and SYDVKM. CDR3 length equals 11 residues. The CDR3 DNA reads TGTGCCAGCGCCACCCAAGAGACCCAGTACTTC. This encodes CASATQETQYF. The full variable domain, rest sourced from reference TRBV28 and TRBJ2-5, is DVKVTQSSRYLVKRTGEKVFLECVQDMDHENMFWYRQDPGLGLRLIYFSYDVKMKEKGDIPEGYSVSREKKERFSLILESASTNQTSMYLCASATQETQYFGPGTRLLVL.

The chain is built from TRBV5-1 and TRBJ1-1, with 7 bases that match TRBD1. CDR3 size: 13 residues. J gave up 7 bases and V 2 bases, and 5 bases lay outside the gene matches. Per the germline V gene, CDR1 is SGHRS and CDR2 is YFSETQ. The CDR3 DNA reads TGCGCCAGCAGCTTCGGGACAGAAGTTGAAGCTTTCTTT. Its protein is CASSFGTEVEAFF. Filled out from reference TRBV5-1 and TRBJ1-1, the complete variable domain reads KAGVTQTPRYLIKTRGQQVTLSCSPISGHRSVSWYQQTPGQGLQFLFEYFSETQRNKGNFPGRFSGRQFSNSRSEMNVSTLELGDSALYLCASSFGTEVEAFFGQGTRLTVV.

This clone was found once. The chain combines TRBV7-9 with TRBJ2-3; 8 bases are a match to TRBD2. There are 17 residues in the CDR3. Unmatched junction bases numbered 9, after V lost 3 bases and J lost 1 base. Germline-derived CDR1 and CDR2 are SEHNR and FQNEAQ (reference sequence). The CDR3, as DNA: TGTGCCAGCAGCTTTTTGGCGGGGGGTTTCGGCACAGATACGCAGTATTTT. It specifies CASSFLAGGFGTDTQYF.

V gene TRBV28 combines with J gene TRBJ1-2, with 7 bases aligning to TRBD1. V was pared by 5 bases and J by 8 bases, with 5 bases of the junction left unmatched. The CDR3 sequence is 12 residues long. Germline V CDR1 and CDR2: MDHEN, SYDVKM. The CDR3, as DNA: TGTGCCAGCAGTATAAACAGGGGCGGCTACACCTTC. Translation gives CASSINRGGYTF.

CDR3 DNA: TGTGCCAGCAGCTTAAGACCGGGGAATCCAGAGACCCAGTACTTC. Encoded protein: CASSLRPGNPETQYF. This rearrangement joins TRBV7-2 to TRBJ2-5; a weak D match, TRBD2 (5 bases). The CDR3 is 15 residues long. Trimming cost V 2 bases and J 4 bases, with 14 bases left between them. Looked up from germline, CDR1 is SGHTA and CDR2 is FQGNSA.

This chain connects TRBV18 to TRBJ1-1; 7 nucleotides align to TRBD1. Germline V gives CDR1 KGHSH, CDR2 LQKENI. After removal of 5 bases from V and 4 bases from J, the junction contained 7 bases not matched to a gene. This CDR3 has 14 amino acids. The CDR3 nucleotides are TGTGCCAGCTCATTGACAGGGTTTGGCACTGAAGCTTTCTTT. It yields the protein CASSLTGFGTEAFF.

The CDR3 is CASETQGAPGTEAFF. Written as DNA, the CDR3 is TGTGCCAGCGAGACCCAGGGGGCGCCGGGGACTGAAGCTTTCTTT. V and J are TRBV18 and TRBJ1-1, with 8 bases aligning to TRBD1. Germline CDR1 and CDR2: KGHSH and LQKENI. This CDR3 region has 15 residues. With V trimmed by 8 bases and J by 5 bases, 13 bases remained unmatched.

This clone was counted a few times. V gene TRBV6-2 or TRBV6-3 combines with J gene TRBJ2-7, with a possible D match to TRBD1 (6 bases). Looked up from germline, CDR1 is MNHEY and CDR2 is SVGEGT. Trimming took off 6 bases at V and 4 bases at J, with 10 bases between the two ends. The CDR3 extends over 12 amino acids. The CDR3 nucleotides are TGTGCCAGCAGCCGCAGGGGTTACGAGCAGTACGTC. This gives the protein CASSRRGYEQYV.

The rearrangement links TRBV7-9 to TRBJ1-5, with D unclear. The CDR3 runs to 15 residues. V lost 2 bases and J lost 0, with 8 bases in between. CDR1 is SEHNR, CDR2 FQNEAQ, per germline (reference sequence). CDR3 sequence reads: CASSLTGDSNQPQHF. The CDR3 nucleotides are TGTGCCAGCAGCTTAACTGGGGATAGCAATCAGCCCCAGCATTTT.

The chain recombines TRBV24-1 with TRBJ1-1; no clear D gene. Germline V lookup: CDR1 KGHDR, CDR2 SFDVKD. The V and J ends lost 3 bases and 0 bases respectively, with 16 bases between them. This CDR3 is 17 amino acids long. CDR3 coding DNA: TGTGCCACCAGTGATGTCCAGGCACCTTATCTGAACACTGAAGCTTTCTTT. Translated: CATSDVQAPYLNTEAFF.

Comments on this clone: The sample has other DNA sequences that encode this CDR3 too. The chain carries TRBV20-1 and TRBJ1-1; D remains unclear. Per the germline V gene, CDR1 is DFQATT and CDR2 is SNEGSKA (reference sequence). The CDR3 loop spans 11 amino acids. V was shortened by 1 base and J by 2 bases, with 2 bases between the two germline ends. CDR3 DNA sequence: TGCAGTGCTAGAGGCAACACTGAAGCTTTCTTT. This encodes CSARGNTEAFF.

The chain recombines TRBV7-2 with TRBJ2-6; 7 bases agree with TRBD1. V was clipped by 5 bases and J by 4 bases; unmatched bases: 8. CDR1 SGHTA and CDR2 FQGNSA come from the germline V gene. The CDR3 covers 16 residues. The CDR3 here is CASSHRQGTGANVLTF. CDR3 nucleotide sequence: TGTGCCAGCAGCCACCGACAGGGTACAGGGGCCAACGTCCTGACTTTC. The full variable domain, in which reference TRBV7-2 and TRBJ2-6 provide the parts outside the CDR3, is GAGVSQSPSNKVTEKGKDVELRCDPISGHTALYWYRQSLGQGLEFLIYFQGNSAPDKSGLPSDRFSAERTGGSVSTLTIQRTQQEDSAVYLCASSHRQGTGANVLTFGAGSRLTVL.

The rearrangement uses TRBV5-1 and TRBJ2-1; the match to TRBD2 covers 13 bases. This CDR3 has 17 amino acids. V was pared by 7 bases and J by 2 bases, with 9 bases of the junction left unmatched. Germline V gene sequence: CDR1 SGHRS, CDR2 YFSETQ. The CDR3 is CASGTPGLAGTYNEQFF. Here the CDR3 DNA reads TGCGCCAGCGGGACACCGGGACTAGCGGGAACCTACAATGAGCAGTTCTTC.

The V call is TRBV5-1, the J call TRBJ1-3; D is unresolved. The CDR3 contains 16 residues. V shed 0 bases and J shed 0 bases, with 10 bases lying between them. The germline gives CDR1 SGHRS, CDR2 YFSETQ. The CDR3 protein is CASSLGYGPSGNTIYF. The DNA of the CDR3 is TGCGCCAGCAGCTTGGGATACGGACCCTCTGGAAACACCATATATTTT.

The CDR3 loop reads CASSESWPLPEFF. The CDR3 DNA reads TGCGCCAGCAGTGAGTCTTGGCCCCTTCCTGAGTTCTTC. The chain recombines TRBV10-2 with TRBJ2-1; no reliable D call. V lost 0 bases and J lost 14, with 14 bases in between. The V gene's germline CDR1 is WSHSY and CDR2 SAAADI. The CDR3 totals 13 residues.

The CDR3 here is CASSPPGQGLGQPQHF. In DNA form, the CDR3 reads TGTGCCAGCAGTCCTCCGGGACAGGGGTTGGGGCAGCCCCAGCATTTT. V usage is TRBV28 and J usage is TRBJ1-5; 10 bases are shared with TRBD1. Germline CDR1 reads MDHEN; CDR2 reads SYDVKM. CDR3 length: 16 residues. Germline trimming cut 5 bases from V and 7 bases from J; bases unmatched to any gene: 11.

This clone was seen once. The chain has TRBV7-2 and TRBJ2-3; a weak D match, TRBD1 (5 bases). This CDR3 has 17 residues. Germline V gives CDR1 SGHTA, CDR2 FQGNSA. Trimming pared 5 bases from V and 3 bases from J, leaving 21 bases between. The CDR3 bases are TGTGCCAGCAGCCCCGGTTTTGGGGCCGACGGGACAGATACGCAGTATTTT. It codes for CASSPGFGADGTDTQYF.

This clone was recorded once. The chain links TRBV30 to TRBJ2-4, with a tentative D call TRBD2 (5 bases). This CDR3 is 13 amino acids long. Germline V gene lookup returns CDR1 GTSNPN and CDR2 SVGIG (reference sequence). The V and J ends lost 0 bases and 8 bases respectively, with 11 bases between them. CDR3: CAWSVLTSDIQYF. In DNA form, the CDR3 reads TGTGCCTGGAGTGTCCTTACTAGTGACATTCAGTACTTC.

With regard to this clone: This sample includes further DNA sequences coding for the same CDR3. V usage is TRBV19 and J usage is TRBJ1-1; no firm D call. This CDR3 is 12 amino acids long. Trimming took 3 bases from V and 5 from J, leaving 7 bases between them. CDR1 is LNHDA, CDR2 SQIVND, per germline (reference sequence). CDR3: CASSIAGTEAFF. CDR3 nucleotides: TGTGCCAGTAGTATTGCCGGGACTGAAGCTTTCTTT.